This T cell receptor (beta chain) was obtained from a study of T cell changes during pregnancy in multiple sclerosis. Clones were read by immunoSEQ multiplex PCR, and TCRdb kept only the in-frame ones, dropping some. The sample holds around 56,000 clones, just over 90% seen once. Germline lookup yields CDR1 KGHSH and CDR2 LQKENI. This CDR3 has 15 amino acids. Losses at the gene ends were 0 bases for V and 8 bases for J; bases not matched to a gene: 5. The material was peripheral blood, obtained in the first trimester of pregnancy. The J gene is TRBJ2-1, the V gene TRBV18; 9 nucleotides match TRBD2. The sequence was collected from a female donor in good health, enrolled as a control in a pregnancy study. CDR3 sequence (DNA): TGTGCCAGCTCACCACCTAGCGGGAGAACTGATGAGCAGTTCTTC. This encodes CASSPPSGRTDEQFF. Filled out from reference TRBV18 and TRBJ2-1, the complete variable domain reads NAGVMQNPRHLVRRRGQEARLRCSPMKGHSHVYWYRQLPEEGLKFMVYLQKENIIDESGMPKERFSAEFPKEGPSILRIQQVVRGDSAAYFCASSPPSGRTDEQFFGPGTRLTVL.